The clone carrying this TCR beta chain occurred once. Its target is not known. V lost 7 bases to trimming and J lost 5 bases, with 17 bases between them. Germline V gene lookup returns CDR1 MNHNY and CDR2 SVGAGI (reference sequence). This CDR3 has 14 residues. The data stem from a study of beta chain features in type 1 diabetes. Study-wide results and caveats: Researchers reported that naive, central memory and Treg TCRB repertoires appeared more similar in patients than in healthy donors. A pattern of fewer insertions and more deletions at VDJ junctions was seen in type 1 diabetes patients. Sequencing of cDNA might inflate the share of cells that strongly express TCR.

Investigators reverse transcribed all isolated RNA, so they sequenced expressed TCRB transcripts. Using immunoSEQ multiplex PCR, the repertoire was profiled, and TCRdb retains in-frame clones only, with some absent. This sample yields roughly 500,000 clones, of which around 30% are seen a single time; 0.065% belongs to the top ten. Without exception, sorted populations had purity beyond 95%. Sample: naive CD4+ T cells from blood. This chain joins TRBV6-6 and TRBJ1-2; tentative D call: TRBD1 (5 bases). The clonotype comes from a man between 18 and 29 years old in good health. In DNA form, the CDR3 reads TGTGCCAGCACCTATGACGGGACGGCTTATGGCTACACCTTC. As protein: CASTYDGTAYGYTF.